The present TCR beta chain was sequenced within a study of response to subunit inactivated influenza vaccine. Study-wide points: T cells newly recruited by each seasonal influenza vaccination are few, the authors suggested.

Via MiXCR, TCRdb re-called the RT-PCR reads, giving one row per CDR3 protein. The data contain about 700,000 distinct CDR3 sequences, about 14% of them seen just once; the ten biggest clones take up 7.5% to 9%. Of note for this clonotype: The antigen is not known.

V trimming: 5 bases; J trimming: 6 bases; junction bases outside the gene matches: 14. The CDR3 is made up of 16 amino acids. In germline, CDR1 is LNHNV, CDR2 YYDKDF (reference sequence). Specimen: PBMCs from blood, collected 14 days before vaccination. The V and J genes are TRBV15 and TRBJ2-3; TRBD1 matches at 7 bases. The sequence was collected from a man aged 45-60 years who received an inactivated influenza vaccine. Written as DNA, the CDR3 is TGTGCCACCAGCGGACAGGCCCCGAATCTTTTGGATACGCAGTATTTT. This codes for CATSGQAPNLLDTQYF.